This T cell receptor beta chain originates from a study of T cells in Graves' hyperthyroidism and ophthalmopathy (dated by TCRdb to between 2018 and 2021). Looking at the study overall: Peripheral blood was sampled at the time of initial diagnosis, prior to any treatment. In about 6 Graves' hyperthyroidism patients, the study also compared T-cell repertoires from thyroid tissue with T-cell repertoires from blood. Prospective prediction of ophthalmopathy was tested in an independent validation cohort consisting of 18 to 20 hyperthyroidism patients and approximately 16 patients who later progressed to ophthalmopathy. To identify distinguishing TCR V-J signatures, a discovery cohort of about a hundred patients was used, comprising 43 with Graves' ophthalmopathy and around 60 with stable Graves' hyperthyroidism. The paper describes TCR Vbeta CDR3 sequencing of 140 or so peripheral blood samples, made up of roughly 45 ophthalmopathy patients, 70 to 75 hyperthyroidism patients and roughly 17 progressor patients. After blood sampling, hyperthyroidism patients were treated with methimazole at a starting dose of 30 mg daily, and ophthalmopathy patients were treated with high-dose intravenous methylprednisolone. The approximately 95 discovery patients were divided at random into training and test sets in a 7:3 ratio.

CDR1 and CDR2 are read off the germline V gene as MNHNS and SASEGT. Trimming at the junction amounts to 8 bases on V and 3 bases on J, and the germline ends lie 11 bases apart. The CDR3 measures 13 amino acids from cysteine to phenylalanine. CDR3 DNA only is kept here, 39 bases in frame from base 1. Beyond this particular receptor, the publication reports: A 13 V-J signature model separated ophthalmopathy from stable hyperthyroidism, with 87.88% sensitivity and roughly 81% specificity in cross-validation and 80%/75% in testing. No statistical method was used to fix the sample size in advance, and group allocation was not hidden from the investigators. Most expanded thyroid clonotypes (frequency above 0.001) were also found in blood, which suggests that blood repertoires may mirror thyroid immune responses. In validation, the model predicted progression to ophthalmopathy a median of 6.5 months before onset, with about 71% sensitivity and roughly 73% specificity.

The table lists this clonotype with many counts. It lacks a known antigen. No qualities accompany the bases; no much larger clone lies one base away. Graves' hyperthyroidism was defined as stable when no progression to ophthalmopathy occurred over 18 months of follow-up. Hyperthyroidism patients were aged 18 to 65 years and newly diagnosed, with disease duration of less than 2 months. Any patient with an uncontrolled infection, another autoimmune disease, pregnancy or lactation was excluded. Diagnoses were based on clinical symptoms, serum thyroxine and TRAb, thyroid ultrasound and orbital computed tomography. PBMCs were separated from about 10 ml of fresh peripheral blood using Ficoll-Paque density gradient centrifugation. Total RNA was extracted using Trizol reagent, and RNA quality was assessed on an Agilent 2100 Bioanalyzer. The TCR beta CDR3 regions were amplified from RNA transcripts. A first-round RT-PCR of the TCR CDR3 used the HTBI primer set with the Qiagen OneStep RT-PCR kit. Libraries were constructed in a second round of multiplex PCR, after which size selection and purification were performed. Paired-end sequencing of the libraries was performed with 100 bp reads on an Illumina HiSeq2000. The original methods were these. Raw data were processed with SOAPnuke, discarding reads with adapters, uncalled bases, mean Phred below 15, or no exact constant-primer or identifier match. COPE v1.2.5 was used to merge the high-quality paired reads, and each unique nucleotide sequence was defined as a clonotype. MiTCR v1.1 was used to align clonotypes to the IMGT TRBV, TRBD and TRBJ reference segments. The analysis included only V-J combinations with a frequency above 0.0001, which together covered roughly 99% of the repertoires. A TCS score was defined as the ratio between F50 (clonal expansion) and ExV (chaos), using BLOSUM62-based TCRdist between CDR3 peptides within each V-J. Welch's t-statistics and random forest reduced fewer than 600 V-J features to roughly 13, which were used in a naive Bayes classifier (R e1071). TCRdb passed the public sequencing reads through fastp at Q25 and MiXCR, retaining productive beta sequences. Under each unique CDR3 protein, matching rows form one entry showing the most common genes and DNA. Clone size and V and J calls follow TCRdb, not the original study. A total of over 500,000 distinct CDR3 sequences appear in this sample, about 14% of them only once. The ten largest clonotypes hold approximately 14% of the sample.

Sequenced: blood. This sequence uses TRBV6-1 and TRBJ1-5; the D gene is perhaps TRBD1, from 5 matching bases. The receptor's source is a woman in her 40s with Graves' hyperthyroidism. The base sequence is TGTGCCAGCTCCGGGGGGTCCAATCAGCCCCAGCATTTT. Translated, it gives CASSGGSNQPQHF.